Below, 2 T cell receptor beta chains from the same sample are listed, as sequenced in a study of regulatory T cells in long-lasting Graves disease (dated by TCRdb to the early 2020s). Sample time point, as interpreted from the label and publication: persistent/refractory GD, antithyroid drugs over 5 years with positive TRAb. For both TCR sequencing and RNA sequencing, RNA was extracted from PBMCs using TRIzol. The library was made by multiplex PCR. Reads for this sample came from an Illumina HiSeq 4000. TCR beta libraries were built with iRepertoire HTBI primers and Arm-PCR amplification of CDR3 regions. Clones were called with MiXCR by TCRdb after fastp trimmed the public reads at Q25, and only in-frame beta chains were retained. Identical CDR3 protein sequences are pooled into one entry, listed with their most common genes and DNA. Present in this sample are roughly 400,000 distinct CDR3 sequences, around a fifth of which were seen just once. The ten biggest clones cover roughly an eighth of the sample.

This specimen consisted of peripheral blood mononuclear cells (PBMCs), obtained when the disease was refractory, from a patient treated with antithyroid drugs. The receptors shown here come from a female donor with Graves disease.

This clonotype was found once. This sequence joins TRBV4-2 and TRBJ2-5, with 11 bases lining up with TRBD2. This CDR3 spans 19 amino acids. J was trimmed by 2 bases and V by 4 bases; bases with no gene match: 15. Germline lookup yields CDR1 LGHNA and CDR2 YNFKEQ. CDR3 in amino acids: CASSLNLGLAATLQETQYF. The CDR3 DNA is TGTGCCAGCAGCCTAAACTTGGGACTAGCGGCGACTTTACAAGAGACCCAGTACTTC.

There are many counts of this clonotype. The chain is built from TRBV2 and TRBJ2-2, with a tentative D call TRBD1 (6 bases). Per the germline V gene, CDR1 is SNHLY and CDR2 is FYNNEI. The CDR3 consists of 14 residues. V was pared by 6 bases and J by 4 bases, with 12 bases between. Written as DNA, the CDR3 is TGTGCCAGCAGGAAAGGGGGAGTCACCGGGGAGCTGTTTTTT. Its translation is CASRKGGVTGELFF.